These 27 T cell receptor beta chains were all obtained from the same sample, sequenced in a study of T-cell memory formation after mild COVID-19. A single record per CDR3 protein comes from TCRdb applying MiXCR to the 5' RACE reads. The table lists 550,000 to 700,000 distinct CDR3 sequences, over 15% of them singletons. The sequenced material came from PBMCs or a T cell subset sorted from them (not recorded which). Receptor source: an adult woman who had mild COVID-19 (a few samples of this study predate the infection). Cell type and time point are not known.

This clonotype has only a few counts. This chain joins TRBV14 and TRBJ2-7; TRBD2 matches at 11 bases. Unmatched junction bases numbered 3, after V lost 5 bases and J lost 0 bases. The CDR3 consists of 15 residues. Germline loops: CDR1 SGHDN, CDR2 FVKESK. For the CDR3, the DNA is TGTGCCAGCAGCAAACTAGCGGGGGTCTCCTACGAGCAGTACTTC. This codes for CASSKLAGVSYEQYF.

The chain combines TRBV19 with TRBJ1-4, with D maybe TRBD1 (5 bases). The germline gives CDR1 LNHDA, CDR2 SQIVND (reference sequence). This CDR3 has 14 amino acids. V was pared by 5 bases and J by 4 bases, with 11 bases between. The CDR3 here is CASSSPGINEKLFF. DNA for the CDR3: TGTGCCAGTAGTTCCCCAGGGATTAATGAAAAACTGTTTTTT.

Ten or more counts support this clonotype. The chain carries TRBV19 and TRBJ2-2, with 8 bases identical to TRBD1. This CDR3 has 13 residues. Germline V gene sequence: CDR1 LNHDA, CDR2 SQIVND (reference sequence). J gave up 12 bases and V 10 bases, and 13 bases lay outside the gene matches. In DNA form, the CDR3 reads TGTGCCACCCGACAGGGGTCCCCCGTGAAGCTGTTTTTT. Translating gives CATRQGSPVKLFF.

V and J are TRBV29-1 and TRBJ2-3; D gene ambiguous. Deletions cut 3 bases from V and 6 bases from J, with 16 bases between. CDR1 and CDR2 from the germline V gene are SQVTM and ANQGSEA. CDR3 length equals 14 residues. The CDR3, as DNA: TGCAGCGTTGATTACGGAGTTTTTGCCGATACGCAGTATTTT. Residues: CSVDYGVFADTQYF.

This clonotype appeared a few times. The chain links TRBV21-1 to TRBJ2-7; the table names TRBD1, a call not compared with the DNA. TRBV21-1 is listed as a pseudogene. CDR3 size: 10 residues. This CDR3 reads CASTPIEQYF. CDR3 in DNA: TGTGCCAGCACCCCCATCGAGCAGTACTTC.

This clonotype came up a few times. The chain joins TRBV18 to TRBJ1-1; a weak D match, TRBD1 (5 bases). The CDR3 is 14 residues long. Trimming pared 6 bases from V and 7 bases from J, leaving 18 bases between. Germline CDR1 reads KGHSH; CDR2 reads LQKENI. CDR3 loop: CASSTIGQGSEAFF. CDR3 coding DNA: TGTGCCAGCTCTACCATTGGCCAGGGCAGTGAAGCTTTCTTT. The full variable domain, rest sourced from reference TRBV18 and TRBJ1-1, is NAGVMQNPRHLVRRRGQEARLRCSPMKGHSHVYWYRQLPEEGLKFMVYLQKENIIDESGMPKERFSAEFPKEGPSILRIQQVVRGDSAAYFCASSTIGQGSEAFFGQGTRLTVV.

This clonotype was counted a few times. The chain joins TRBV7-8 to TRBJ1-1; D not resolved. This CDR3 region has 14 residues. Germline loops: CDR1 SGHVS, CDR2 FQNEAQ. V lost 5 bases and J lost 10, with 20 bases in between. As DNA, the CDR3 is TGTGCCAGCAGCCTAAACCGGGAGTTAAGTAGAGCTTTCTTT. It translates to CASSLNRELSRAFF.

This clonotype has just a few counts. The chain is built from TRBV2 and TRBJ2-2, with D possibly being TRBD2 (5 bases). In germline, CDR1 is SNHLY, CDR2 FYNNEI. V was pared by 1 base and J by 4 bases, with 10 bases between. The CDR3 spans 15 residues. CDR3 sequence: CASSEVLRGTGELFF. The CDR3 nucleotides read TGTGCCAGCAGTGAAGTTTTACGGGGCACCGGGGAGCTGTTTTTT.

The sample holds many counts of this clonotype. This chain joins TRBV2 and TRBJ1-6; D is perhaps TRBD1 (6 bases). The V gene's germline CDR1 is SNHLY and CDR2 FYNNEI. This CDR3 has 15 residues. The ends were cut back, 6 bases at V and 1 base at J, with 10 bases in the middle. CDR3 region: CASRMGASYNSPLHF. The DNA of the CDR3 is TGTGCCAGCAGGATGGGGGCATCCTATAATTCACCCCTCCACTTT.

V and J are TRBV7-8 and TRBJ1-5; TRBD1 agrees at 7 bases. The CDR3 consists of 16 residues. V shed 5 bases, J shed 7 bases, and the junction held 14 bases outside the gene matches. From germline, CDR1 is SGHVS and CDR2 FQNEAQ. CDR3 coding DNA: TGTGCCAGCAGCCCAAGCGAGGGGGCTTCGAACCAGCCCCAGCATTTT. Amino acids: CASSPSEGASNQPQHF.

CDR3 DNA sequence: TGTGCCAGCTCCTACCTGGGGGAAGGTCAGCCCCAGCATTTT. It encodes CASSYLGEGQPQHF. The genes are TRBV6-6 and TRBJ1-5, with D possibly TRBD1 on 5 matching bases. V shed 8 bases and J shed 6 bases, with 17 bases lying between them. CDR3 length: 14 residues. Germline CDR1 and CDR2: MNHNY and SVGAGI (reference sequence).

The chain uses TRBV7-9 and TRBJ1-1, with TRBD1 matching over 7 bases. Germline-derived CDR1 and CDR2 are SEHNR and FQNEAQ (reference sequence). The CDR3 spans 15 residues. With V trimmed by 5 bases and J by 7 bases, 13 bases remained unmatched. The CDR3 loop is CASSPRDSGSLEAFF. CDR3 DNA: TGTGCCAGCAGCCCCCGGGACAGTGGCTCCCTTGAAGCTTTCTTT. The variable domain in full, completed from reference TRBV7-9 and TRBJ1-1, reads DTGVSQNPRHKITKRGQNVTFRCDPISEHNRLYWYRQTLGQGPEFLTYFQNEAQLEKSRLLSDRFSAERPKGSFSTLEIQRTEQGDSAMYLCASSPRDSGSLEAFFGQGTRLTVV.

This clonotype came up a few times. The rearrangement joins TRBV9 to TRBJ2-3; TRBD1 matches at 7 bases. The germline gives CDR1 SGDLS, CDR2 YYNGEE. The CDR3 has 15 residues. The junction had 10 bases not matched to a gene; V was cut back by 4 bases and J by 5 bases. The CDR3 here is CASSPRTGRGDTQYF. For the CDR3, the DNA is TGTGCCAGCAGCCCGCGGACAGGAAGGGGAGATACGCAGTATTTT.

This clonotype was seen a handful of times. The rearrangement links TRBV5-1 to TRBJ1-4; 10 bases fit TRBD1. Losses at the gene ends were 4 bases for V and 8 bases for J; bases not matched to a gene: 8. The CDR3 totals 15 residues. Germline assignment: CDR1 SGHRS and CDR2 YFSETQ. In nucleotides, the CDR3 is TGCGCCAGCAGCACCGGGACAGGGGAAGGCGAAAAACTGTTTTTT. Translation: CASSTGTGEGEKLFF.

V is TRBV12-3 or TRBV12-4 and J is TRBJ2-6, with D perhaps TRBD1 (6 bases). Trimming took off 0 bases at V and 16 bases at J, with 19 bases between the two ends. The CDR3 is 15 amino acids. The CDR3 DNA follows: TGTGCCAGCAGTTTAGCAGGGACACCCTTCGCCCCTCTGACTTTC. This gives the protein CASSLAGTPFAPLTF.

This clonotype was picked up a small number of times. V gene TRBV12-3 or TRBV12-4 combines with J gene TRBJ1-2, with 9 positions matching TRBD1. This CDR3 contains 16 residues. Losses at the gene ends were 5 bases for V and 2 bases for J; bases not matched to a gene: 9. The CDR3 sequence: CASSPIGQGMNYGYTF. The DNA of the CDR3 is TGTGCCAGCAGTCCAATCGGACAGGGGATGAACTATGGCTACACCTTC.

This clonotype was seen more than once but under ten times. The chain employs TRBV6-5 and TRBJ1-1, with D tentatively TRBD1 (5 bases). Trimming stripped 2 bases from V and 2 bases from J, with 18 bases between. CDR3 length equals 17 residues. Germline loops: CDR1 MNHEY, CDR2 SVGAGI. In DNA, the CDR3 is TGTGCCAGCAGTTACGGGGGTACGGGGCGACGCAACACTGAAGCTTTCTTT. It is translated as CASSYGGTGRRNTEAFF.

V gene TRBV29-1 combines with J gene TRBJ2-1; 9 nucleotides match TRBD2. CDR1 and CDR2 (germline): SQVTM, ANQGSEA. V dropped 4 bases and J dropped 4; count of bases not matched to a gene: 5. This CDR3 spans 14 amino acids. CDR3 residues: CSVGRREGYNEQFF. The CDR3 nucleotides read TGCAGCGTTGGAAGGCGGGAGGGTTACAATGAGCAGTTCTTC.

Written as DNA, the CDR3 is TGCGCCAGCAGCTTGGCGTTACAGGGCCCTTCACCCCTCCACTTT. Translation: CASSLALQGPSPLHF. The chain combines TRBV5-1 with TRBJ1-6, with D possibly matching TRBD1 (6 bases). This CDR3 region has 15 residues. V dropped 0 bases and J dropped 9 bases, with 13 bases sitting between them. The germline V gene has CDR1 SGHRS and CDR2 YFSETQ. Full variable domain (outside the CDR3, taken from reference TRBV5-1 and TRBJ1-6): KAGVTQTPRYLIKTRGQQVTLSCSPISGHRSVSWYQQTPGQGLQFLFEYFSETQRNKGNFPGRFSGRQFSNSRSEMNVSTLELGDSALYLCASSLALQGPSPLHFGNGTRLTVT.

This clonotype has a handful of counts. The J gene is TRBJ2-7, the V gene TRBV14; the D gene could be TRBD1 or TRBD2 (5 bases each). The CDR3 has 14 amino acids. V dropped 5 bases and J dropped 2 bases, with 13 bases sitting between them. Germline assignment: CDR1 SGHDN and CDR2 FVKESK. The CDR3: CASSDHWGPYEQYF. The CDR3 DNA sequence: TGTGCCAGCAGCGACCACTGGGGACCCTACGAGCAGTACTTC.

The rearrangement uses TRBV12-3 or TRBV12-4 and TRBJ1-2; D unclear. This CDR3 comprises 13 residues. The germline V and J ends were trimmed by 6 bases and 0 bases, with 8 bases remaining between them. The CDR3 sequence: CASRESSNYGYTF. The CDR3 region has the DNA TGTGCCAGCAGAGAGAGTTCTAACTATGGCTACACCTTC.

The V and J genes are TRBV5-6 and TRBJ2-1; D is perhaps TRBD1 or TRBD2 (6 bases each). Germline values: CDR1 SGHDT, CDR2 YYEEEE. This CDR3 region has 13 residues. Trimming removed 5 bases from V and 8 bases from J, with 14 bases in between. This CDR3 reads CASSSGASHEQFF. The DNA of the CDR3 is TGTGCCAGCAGTTCGGGGGCTTCCCATGAGCAGTTCTTC.

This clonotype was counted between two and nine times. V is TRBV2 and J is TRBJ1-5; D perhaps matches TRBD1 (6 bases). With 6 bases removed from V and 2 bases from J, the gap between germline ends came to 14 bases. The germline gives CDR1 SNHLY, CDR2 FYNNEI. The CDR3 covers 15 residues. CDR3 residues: CASSLQGYRNQPQHF. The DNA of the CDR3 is TGTGCCAGCAGCCTCCAGGGGTATCGCAATCAGCCCCAGCATTTT.

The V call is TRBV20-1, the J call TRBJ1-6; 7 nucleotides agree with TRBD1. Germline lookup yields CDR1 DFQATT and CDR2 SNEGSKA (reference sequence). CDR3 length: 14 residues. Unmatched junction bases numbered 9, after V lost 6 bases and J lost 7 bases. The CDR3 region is CSAGAPGGNSPLHF. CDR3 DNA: TGCAGTGCCGGGGCCCCAGGGGGAAATTCACCCCTCCACTTT.

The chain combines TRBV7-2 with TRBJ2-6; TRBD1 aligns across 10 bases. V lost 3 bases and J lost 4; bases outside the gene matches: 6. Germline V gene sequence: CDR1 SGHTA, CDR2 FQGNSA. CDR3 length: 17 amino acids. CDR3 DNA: TGTGCCAGCAGCTTTAGACAGGGGGCTTACGGGGCCAACGTCCTGACTTTC. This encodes CASSFRQGAYGANVLTF.

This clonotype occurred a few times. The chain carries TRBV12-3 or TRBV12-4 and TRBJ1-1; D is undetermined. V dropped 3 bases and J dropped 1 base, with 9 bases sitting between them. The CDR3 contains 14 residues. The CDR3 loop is CASSFFRANTEAFF. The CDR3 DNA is TGTGCCAGCAGTTTTTTCCGGGCGAACACTGAAGCTTTCTTT.

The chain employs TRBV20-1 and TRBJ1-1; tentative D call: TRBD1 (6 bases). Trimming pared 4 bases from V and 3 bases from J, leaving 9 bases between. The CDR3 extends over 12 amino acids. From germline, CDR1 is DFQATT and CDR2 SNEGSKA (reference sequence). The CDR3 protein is CSATRQDTEAFF. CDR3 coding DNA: TGCAGTGCTACCAGACAGGACACTGAAGCTTTCTTT.